This T cell receptor beta chain was obtained from a study of ipilimumab plus nivolumab after autologous stem cell transplantation. Study overall: Typical patient got a few ipilimumab doses and about eight nivolumab doses (median). Study-wide findings and caveats: Authors suggest TCR repertoire, Treg phenotype and gut microbiota support further study.

Ipilimumab, 1 mg/kg, started 14 to 28 days after autologous transplant. Dosing: nivolumab 3 mg/kg IV, weeks 1, 4, 7, 10, then every two weeks to week 26. Repertoires were generated with immunoSEQ multiplex PCR, while TCRdb's copy carries only in-frame clones and drops some. The table lists roughly 45,000 clones, approximately 90% of them singletons, with 0.88% in the top ten. Germline assignment: CDR1 ENHRY and CDR2 SYGVKD. J lost 4 bases, V lost 2 bases, and 7 bases had no gene match. CDR3 size: 15 residues. As concerns this clone: The target antigen is unknown.

Sequences were derived from PBMCs, sampled in a trial of ipilimumab plus nivolumab as post-transplant consolidation. This TCR was sampled from a male donor with multiple myeloma. The V gene is TRBV10-3, the J gene TRBJ1-1; 7 bases fit TRBD1. For the CDR3, the DNA is TGTGCCATCAGTGAGAGAGAGGGGGCGACCACTGAAGCTTTCTTT. This encodes CAISEREGATTEAFF.